The next 22 T cell receptor beta chains were all read from a single sample in a study of Graves' ophthalmopathy and Graves' hyperthyroidism. The authors amplified TCR beta CDR3 regions from RNA transcripts. Amplification began with first-round RT-PCR using HTBI primers, then second-round multiplex PCR was performed. TCRdb processed the multiplex PCR reads anew with MiXCR; each CDR3 protein has one entry. The data show 200,000 to 300,000 distinct CDR3 sequences, 45% seen once. The sample taken for sequencing was peripheral blood. All receptors derive from an adult man with Graves' ophthalmopathy.

This clonotype was recorded a few times. The J gene is TRBJ1-2, the V gene TRBV10-3; 8 bases map to TRBD1. Germline lookup yields CDR1 ENHRY and CDR2 SYGVKD. The V gene end was trimmed by 8 bases and the J gene end by 3 bases; junction bases not matched to a gene: 11. The CDR3 has 15 residues. The CDR3 region is CAILIPTGVDYGYTF. The CDR3 DNA reads as TGTGCCATCTTGATACCGACAGGGGTCGACTATGGCTACACCTTC.

This clonotype was seen just once. The chain recombines TRBV7-8 with TRBJ2-2; 16 nucleotides align to TRBD2. The J call may be wrong; the DNA end is better matched by TRBJ2-3. CDR3 length: 18 residues. Germline V gene data show CDR1 as SGHVS and CDR2 as FQNEAQ. CDR3 sequence: CASSLAGLAGGLGDTQYF. The CDR3 coding sequence is TGTGCCAGCAGCTTAGCGGGACTAGCGGGGGGGCTAGGAGATACGCAGTATTTT.

This clonotype has a handful of counts. The V call is TRBV4-1, the J call TRBJ1-2; D gene unclear. Germline V CDR1 and CDR2: MGHRA, YSYEKL. This CDR3 comprises 12 residues. V lost 2 bases to trimming and J lost 4 bases, with 5 bases between them. The CDR3 region is CASSQQGYGYTF. In DNA form, the CDR3 reads TGCGCCAGCAGCCAACAAGGCTATGGCTACACCTTC.

The rearrangement links TRBV29-1 to TRBJ2-7, with D perhaps matching TRBD1 (6 bases). This CDR3 has 13 amino acids. Germline V gene lookup returns CDR1 SQVTM and CDR2 ANQGSEA. With 7 bases removed from V and 2 bases from J, the gap between germline ends came to 15 bases. CDR3: CSGRDTLTYEQYF. The CDR3 DNA reads TGCAGCGGCCGGGACACTCTGACCTACGAGCAGTACTTC.

Details on this clonotype: A junction boundary mismatches the germline segment, possibly from a read error. The chain has TRBV7-3 and TRBJ2-6; D is ambiguous. Germline loops: CDR1 SGHTA, CDR2 FQGTGA. CDR3 size: 15 residues. In DNA form, the CDR3 reads TGCGCCAGCAGCTTAGCTTTTCGTGGGGCCAACGTCCTGACTTTC. Amino acid sequence: CASSLAFRGANVLTF.

This clonotype was detected only a few times. The genes are TRBV15 and TRBJ2-2; TRBD1 agrees at 10 bases. Per germline, CDR1 LNHNV and CDR2 YYDKDF (reference sequence). The CDR3 totals 16 residues. The J segment lost 5 bases and the V segment lost 1 base, leaving 4 bases of the junction unmatched. This CDR3 reads CATSRARTGGTGELFF. CDR3 nucleotide sequence: TGTGCCACCAGCAGAGCAAGGACAGGGGGTACCGGGGAGCTGTTTTTT.

This clonotype was found many times. The chain is built from TRBV29-1 and TRBJ2-3; TRBD2 matches 7 bases. Looked up from germline, CDR1 is SQVTM and CDR2 is ANQGSEA. The CDR3 length is 13 residues. V was pared by 4 bases and J by 2 bases, with 3 bases of the junction left unmatched. The chain's CDR3 is CSVGLAATDTQYF. The CDR3 coding sequence is TGCAGCGTTGGGCTAGCGGCCACAGATACGCAGTATTTT.

This clonotype occurred many times. At one boundary the junction diverges from the germline segment, which might be a read error. This sequence joins TRBV10-2 and TRBJ1-2, with TRBD1 matching over 8 bases. Germline V gene sequence: CDR1 WSHSY, CDR2 SAAADI. The length of the CDR3 is 15 residues. CDR3 nucleotide sequence: TGTGCCAGCAGTCCCGGGACAGGAAGTAACTATGGCTACACCTTC. This sequence encodes CASSPGTGSNYGYTF.

The chain joins TRBV2 to TRBJ1-5; TRBD1 is a possible D gene (5 bases). The CDR3 runs 14 residues. V was clipped by 6 bases and J by 7 bases, with 16 bases between them. Germline-derived CDR1 and CDR2 are SNHLY and FYNNEI. The CDR3 reads CASSQATDGQPQHF. Written as DNA, the CDR3 is TGTGCCAGCAGCCAAGCGACAGACGGACAGCCCCAGCATTTT.

This clonotype turned up a few times. V gene TRBV20-1 combines with J gene TRBJ1-3; no firm D call. CDR1 is DFQATT, CDR2 SNEGSKA, per germline (reference sequence). The CDR3 extends over 14 amino acids. V lost 6 bases and J 0 bases, leaving 12 bases between the germline ends. The CDR3 DNA follows: TGCAGTGCCCAGGACCTCTACTCTGGAAACACCATATATTTT. It is translated as CSAQDLYSGNTIYF.

The CDR3 protein is CASSPRGGLNTGELFF. Written as DNA, the CDR3 is TGTGCCAGCAGCCCCAGGGGGGGCCTAAACACCGGGGAGCTGTTTTTT. This rearrangement joins TRBV7-2 to TRBJ2-2, with D possibly being TRBD1 or TRBD2 (7 bases each). There are 16 residues in the CDR3. CDR1 and CDR2 from the germline V gene are SGHTA and FQGNSA. V shed 5 bases and J shed 2 bases, with 15 bases lying between them.

The J gene is TRBJ1-1, the V gene TRBV12-3 or TRBV12-4; D may be TRBD1 (5 bases). The V gene lost 6 bases and the J gene lost 11 bases, with 16 bases spanning the gap. The CDR3 sequence is 12 residues long. CDR3 nucleotide sequence: TGTGCCAGCAGCATGGGGAGGGACGAGGCTTTCTTT. Its translation is CASSMGRDEAFF.

The chain is built from TRBV13 and TRBJ1-4; D not resolved. This CDR3 comprises 15 residues. The V gene lost 5 bases and the J gene lost 0 bases, with 10 bases spanning the gap. The V gene's germline CDR1 is PRHDT and CDR2 FYEKMQ (reference sequence). The CDR3 loop is CASSDRQATNEKLFF. CDR3 nucleotides: TGTGCCAGCAGCGACCGACAAGCAACTAATGAAAAACTGTTTTTT.

This clonotype was seen at least ten times. The chain carries TRBV10-3 and TRBJ1-2, with a tentative D call TRBD1 (6 bases). The CDR3 loop spans 14 amino acids. V lost 10 bases and J 1 base, leaving 16 bases between the germline ends. CDR1 is ENHRY and CDR2 is SYGVKD in the germline V gene. The CDR3: CATDRSANNYGYTF. The DNA for the CDR3 is TGTGCCACCGACAGGTCAGCGAATAACTATGGCTACACCTTC.

This clonotype was seen more than once but under ten times. The CDR3 loop is CASSRRTGEYNQPQHF. DNA of the CDR3: TGTGCCAGTAGTAGACGGACAGGGGAGTACAATCAGCCCCAGCATTTT. The J gene is TRBJ1-5, the V gene TRBV19; 9 nucleotides line up with TRBD1. Per germline, CDR1 LNHDA and CDR2 SQIVND (reference sequence). The CDR3 has 16 amino acids. The V and J ends lost 4 bases and 3 bases, in that order; junction bases with no gene match: 7.

The J gene is TRBJ1-1, the V gene TRBV20-1, with D perhaps TRBD1 (6 bases). The CDR3 sequence is 15 residues long. V was cut by 1 base and J by 2 bases, with 14 bases left in between. Germline CDR1 DFQATT, CDR2 SNEGSKA (reference sequence). CDR3 region: CSARVNRDGNTEAFF. CDR3 coding DNA: TGCAGTGCTAGAGTCAACAGGGATGGAAACACTGAAGCTTTCTTT.

The chain combines TRBV15 with TRBJ1-6, with D hard to call. CDR3 size: 17 residues. Per the germline V gene, CDR1 is LNHNV and CDR2 is YYDKDF (reference sequence). V lost 0 bases, J lost 6 bases, and 15 bases lay in between. The CDR3 bases are TGTGCCACCAGCAGAGATCTCGCGGGGAACTCTAATTCACCCCTCCACTTT. Translated, it gives CATSRDLAGNSNSPLHF.

This clonotype was counted ten times or more. The gene calls are TRBV10-3 and TRBJ1-6, with a possible D match to TRBD1 (5 bases). CDR1 is ENHRY and CDR2 is SYGVKD in the germline V gene. This CDR3 spans 13 amino acids. Trimming took off 6 bases at V and 8 bases at J, with 11 bases between the two ends. DNA of the CDR3: TGTGCCATCAGACCCGACAGCTATTCACCCCTCCACTTT. Its translation is CAIRPDSYSPLHF.

The chain is built from TRBV28 and TRBJ1-2, with a weak D call TRBD1 (6 bases). Trimming took off 4 bases at V and 4 bases at J, with 19 bases between the two ends. CDR1 is MDHEN and CDR2 is SYDVKM in the germline V gene. This CDR3 has 16 amino acids. The CDR3 sequence is CASSSDRRGNIYGYTF. CDR3 in DNA: TGTGCCAGCAGTTCGGATCGCAGGGGAAACATCTATGGCTACACCTTC.

J is TRBJ1-2 and V is TRBV7-9; D gene unclear. V was shortened by 6 bases and J by 4 bases, with 15 bases between the two germline ends. CDR1 is SEHNR, CDR2 FQNEAQ, per germline (reference sequence). The CDR3 consists of 14 residues. The CDR3 coding sequence is TGTGCCAGCAGTTCAGGTCCAGACGGCTATGGCTACACCTTC. It codes for CASSSGPDGYGYTF.

The chain couples TRBV20-1 to TRBJ2-7; 7 bases match TRBD2. The CDR3 loop spans 13 amino acids. Per the germline V gene, CDR1 is DFQATT and CDR2 is SNEGSKA (reference sequence). Trimming cost V 3 bases and J 3 bases; bases outside gene matches: 5. CDR3 nucleotides: TGCAGTGCTAGCTCCCTAGCGGTCTACGAGCAGTACTTC. Protein product: CSASSLAVYEQYF.

The chain carries TRBV5-1 and TRBJ2-6; perhaps TRBD2 as D (7 bases). Germline CDR1 reads SGHRS; CDR2 reads YFSETQ. This CDR3 region has 17 residues. The V and J ends lost 1 base and 4 bases respectively, with 15 bases between them. CDR3 sequence: CASSLIAGAAGANVLTF. CDR3 sequence (DNA): TGCGCCAGCAGCTTGATCGCGGGGGCGGCGGGGGCCAACGTCCTGACTTTC.